This entry lists 5 T cell receptor beta chains sequenced from one sample in a study of blood T cell repertoires in COVID-19. Sequenced by immunoSEQ multiplex PCR; TCRdb stores in-frame clones only, minus some. The sample shows fewer than 90,000 clones, 55% to 75% of them seen only once. The sample taken for sequencing was peripheral blood. The receptors here all came from a woman at least 80 years old with acute or convalescent COVID-19.

This clone was observed a single time. The V gene is TRBV19, the J gene TRBJ2-1; a weak D match, TRBD1 (7 bases). The CDR3 extends over 14 amino acids. Deletions cut 6 bases from V and 7 bases from J, with 16 bases between. The V gene's germline CDR1 is LNHDA and CDR2 SQIVND (reference sequence). CDR3 DNA: TGTGCCAGTAGATCCCAGGGGGGATTAAATGAGCAGTTCTTC. Translated: CASRSQGGLNEQFF.

The chain is built from TRBV10-3 and TRBJ1-4, with TRBD1 matching over 8 bases. Looked up from germline, CDR1 is ENHRY and CDR2 is SYGVKD. The ends lost 6 bases at V and 6 bases at J; junction bases unmatched: 9. There are 15 residues in the CDR3. The CDR3 coding sequence is TGTGCCATCAGGGCCACAGGGGGAGAGCATGAAAAACTGTTTTTT. Translated: CAIRATGGEHEKLFF.

This chain links TRBV25-1 with TRBJ2-7; weak D call: TRBD1 (7 bases). The germline V gene encodes CDR1 MGHDK and CDR2 SYGVNS. The CDR3 totals 14 residues. Trimming shortened V by 9 bases and J by 0 bases, and 15 bases separated the two germline ends. The CDR3 DNA sequence: TGTGCCAGTAGGGGGGACAGTGTCTCCTACGAGCAGTACTTC. Translation: CASRGDSVSYEQYF.

Only a few counts were recorded for this clone. This chain joins TRBV7-8 and TRBJ2-1, with D possibly being TRBD1 (6 bases). The germline V gene encodes CDR1 SGHVS and CDR2 FQNEAQ. Trimming cost V 0 bases and J 15 bases, with 15 bases left between them. The CDR3 covers 13 residues. This CDR3 reads CASSLAPQGRTFF. CDR3 sequence (DNA): TGTGCCAGCAGCTTAGCGCCACAGGGTAGAACGTTCTTC.

The chain recombines TRBV4-1 with TRBJ2-3; 11 bases line up with TRBD1. This CDR3 is built from 15 residues. Germline V gene data show CDR1 as MGHRA and CDR2 as YSYEKL. V trimming: 5 bases; J trimming: 4 bases; junction bases outside the gene matches: 5. DNA of the CDR3: TGCGCCAGCAGCGGGCCGGGACAGGGGGCAGATACGCAGTATTTT. Amino acid sequence: CASSGPGQGADTQYF.